A single sample gave rise to the 10 T cell receptor beta chains below, sequenced in a study of pediatric ulcerative colitis. Repertoires were generated with immunoSEQ multiplex PCR, while TCRdb's copy carries only in-frame clones and drops some. The sample lists fewer than 15,000 clones, about 87% occurring once. The sequencing sample was made of blood. The receptors come from a boy younger than 18 with moderate ulcerative colitis.

This clone came up once. This chain uses TRBV5-8 with TRBJ2-5, with D perhaps given as TRBD1 or TRBD2 (5 bases each). CDR1 and CDR2 from the germline V gene are SGHTS and YDEGEE. The V end was cut by 0 bases, the J end by 5 bases, with 17 bases between. This CDR3 has 16 residues. Here the CDR3 reads CASSLEGSFSTETQYF. The CDR3 DNA follows: TGTGCCAGCAGCTTGGAGGGGAGCTTCTCGACGGAGACCCAGTACTTC.

J is TRBJ2-7 and V is TRBV7-6; D remains unclear. The germline V gene encodes CDR1 SGHVS and CDR2 FNYEAQ. The CDR3 length is 14 residues. Trimming stripped 0 bases from V and 2 bases from J, with 8 bases between. The CDR3 DNA follows: TGTGCCAGCAGCTTAGCGGGTGACACCTACGAGCAGTACTTC. It yields the protein CASSLAGDTYEQYF.

J is TRBJ2-7 and V is TRBV10-3; the match to TRBD2 covers 9 bases. Trimming at V came to 10 bases and at J to 6 bases, leaving 13 bases not matched to a gene. Looked up from germline, CDR1 is ENHRY and CDR2 is SYGVKD. The CDR3 has 14 residues. CDR3 sequence: CATGTSSGVSEQYF. The CDR3 region has the DNA TGTGCCACCGGGACTAGCTCAGGGGTCAGCGAGCAGTACTTC.

This rearrangement joins TRBV30 to TRBJ1-4; D is perhaps TRBD1 (5 bases). CDR1 and CDR2 (germline): GTSNPN, SVGIG (reference sequence). This CDR3 comprises 15 residues. The V end was cut by 0 bases, the J end by 10 bases, with 18 bases between. Written as DNA, the CDR3 is TGTGCCTGGAGTGTCGAGTCGAGGGACTGGGGAAAACTGTTTTTT. This encodes CAWSVESRDWGKLFF.

The CDR3 bases are TGCGCCAGCAGCCCCGGACCGAACACTGAAGCTTTCTTT. Encoded protein: CASSPGPNTEAFF. The chain uses TRBV5-1 and TRBJ1-1; D remains unclear. The V gene lost 4 bases and the J gene lost 1 base, with 8 bases spanning the gap. The CDR3 length is 13 residues. CDR1 is SGHRS and CDR2 is YFSETQ in the germline V gene.

The chain combines TRBV7-6 with TRBJ1-6; D remains unclear. Looked up from germline, CDR1 is SGHVS and CDR2 is FNYEAQ. Trimming shortened V by 5 bases and J by 9 bases, and 17 bases separated the two germline ends. The CDR3 contains 15 residues. CDR3 sequence (DNA): TGTGCCAGCAGCCCTTTTGACGGGTCCCTTTCACCCCTCCACTTT. As protein: CASSPFDGSLSPLHF.

This chain uses TRBV19 with TRBJ1-1; D call uncertain. Trimming cost V 3 bases and J 2 bases, with 7 bases left between them. The CDR3 runs to 13 residues. Germline-derived CDR1 and CDR2 are LNHDA and SQIVND (reference sequence). The CDR3 DNA reads TGTGCCAGTAGTATTCCAGGCAACACTGAAGCTTTCTTT. Amino acid sequence: CASSIPGNTEAFF.

The rearrangement joins TRBV7-9 to TRBJ2-3; D is perhaps TRBD2 (6 bases). CDR3 length: 16 residues. V lost 6 bases and J lost 2, with 18 bases in between. The V gene's germline CDR1 is SEHNR and CDR2 FQNEAQ (reference sequence). CDR3: CASRRERDSFTDTQYF. The CDR3 DNA sequence: TGTGCCAGCAGACGAGAGAGGGACTCTTTCACAGATACGCAGTATTTT.

The chain is built from TRBV15 and TRBJ2-5; maybe TRBD2 (7 bases). This CDR3 spans 15 amino acids. Germline V gives CDR1 LNHNV, CDR2 YYDKDF (reference sequence). V shed 6 bases and J shed 0 bases, with 14 bases lying between them. The DNA for the CDR3 is TGTGCCACCAGACGAGGGGGGGCCGACCAAGAGACCCAGTACTTC. Amino acid sequence: CATRRGGADQETQYF.

The chain has TRBV2 and TRBJ2-1; 7 bases line up with TRBD1. The CDR3 runs 14 residues. In germline, CDR1 is SNHLY, CDR2 FYNNEI. Trimming removed 8 bases from V and 7 bases from J; junction bases left unmatched: 11. DNA for the CDR3: TGTGCCAGCCTCACTGGGACAGAAGTTAATGAGCAGTTCTTC. Translation: CASLTGTEVNEQFF.